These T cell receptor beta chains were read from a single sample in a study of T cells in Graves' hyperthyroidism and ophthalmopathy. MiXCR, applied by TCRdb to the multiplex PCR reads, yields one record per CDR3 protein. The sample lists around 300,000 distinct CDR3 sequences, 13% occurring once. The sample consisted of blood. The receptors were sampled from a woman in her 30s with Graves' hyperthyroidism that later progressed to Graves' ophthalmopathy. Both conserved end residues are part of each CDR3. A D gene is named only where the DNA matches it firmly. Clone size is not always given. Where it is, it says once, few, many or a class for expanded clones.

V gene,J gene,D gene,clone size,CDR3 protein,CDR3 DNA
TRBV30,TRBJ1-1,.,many,CAWSPEWGAGAFF,TGTGCCTGGAGTCCCGAGTGGGGCGCGGGTGCTTTCTTT
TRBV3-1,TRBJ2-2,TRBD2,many,CASGRAGGAAGELFF,TGTGCCAGCGGTAGGGCGGGAGGAGCGGCCGGGGAGCTGTTTTTT
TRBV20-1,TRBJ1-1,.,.,CSARLPLRENTEAFF,TGCAGTGCTAGACTCCCCCTCAGGGAGAACACTGAAGCTTTCTTT
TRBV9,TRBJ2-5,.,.,CASSGSSGTHQTQYF,TGTGCCAGCAGCGGTAGCTCCGGGACCCACCAGACCCAGTACTTC
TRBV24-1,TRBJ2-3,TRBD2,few,CATSDLPASGRPDTQYF,TGTGCCACCAGTGATTTGCCGGCTAGCGGGCGGCCAGATACGCAGTATTTT
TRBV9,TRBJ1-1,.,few,CASSGEGGGFTEAFF,TGTGCCAGCAGCGGCGAGGGGGGAGGGTTCACTGAAGCTTTCTTT
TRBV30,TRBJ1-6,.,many,CAWSPFGSYNSPLHF,TGTGCCTGGAGTCCCTTCGGGAGTTATAATTCACCCCTCCACTTT
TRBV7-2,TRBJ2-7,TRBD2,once,CASYPGGSSHEQYF,TGTGCCAGCTACCCTGGCGGGAGCTCCCACGAGCAGTACTTC
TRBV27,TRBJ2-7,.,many,CASSSRPYTLSYEQYF,TGTGCCAGCAGTTCCCGCCCTTATACTCTGTCCTACGAGCAGTACTTC
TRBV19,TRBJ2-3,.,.,CASSIVDTDTQYF,TGTGCCAGTAGTATAGTCGACACAGATACGCAGTATTTT
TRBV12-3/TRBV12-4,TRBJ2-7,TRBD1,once,CASSLAGQGPLSYEQYF,TGTGCCAGCAGTTTAGCGGGACAGGGGCCCCTCTCCTACGAGCAGTACTTC
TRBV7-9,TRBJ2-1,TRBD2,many,CASSSLAGGPSWEQFF,TGTGCCAGCAGCTCCTTAGCGGGAGGGCCGTCGTGGGAGCAGTTCTTC
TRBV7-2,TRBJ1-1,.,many,CASSSLGGDTEAFF,TGTGCCAGCAGCTCCCTAGGCGGGGACACTGAAGCTTTCTTT
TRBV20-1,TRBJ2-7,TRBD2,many,CSARPLKAGVEYEQYF,TGCAGTGCTAGACCCCTCAAAGCGGGAGTGGAGTACGAGCAGTACTTC
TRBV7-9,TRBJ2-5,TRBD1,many,CASSLELVATGEETQYF,TGTGCCAGCAGCTTAGAACTCGTCGCGACAGGGGAAGAGACCCAGTACTTC
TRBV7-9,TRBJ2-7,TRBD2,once,CASSLKRDDYYEQYF,TGTGCCAGCAGCCTAAAGCGGGATGACTACTACGAGCAGTACTTC
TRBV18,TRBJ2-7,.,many,CASSPTGGGLYEQYF,TGTGCCAGCTCACCTACGGGCGGAGGTCTCTACGAGCAGTACTTC
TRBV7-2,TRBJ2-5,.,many,CASSLNPGQETQYF,TGTGCCAGCAGCTTGAACCCGGGCCAAGAGACCCAGTACTTC
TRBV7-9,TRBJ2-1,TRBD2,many,CASSTLAGEYNEQFF,TGTGCCAGCAGCACCCTAGCGGGAGAATACAATGAGCAGTTCTTC
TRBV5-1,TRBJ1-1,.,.,CASSPRGLMNTEAFF,TGCGCCAGCAGCCCCCGGGGTCTTATGAACACTGAAGCTTTCTTT